These T cell receptor beta chains were read from a single sample in a study of cytomegalovirus exposure and HLA in healthy donors. Assay used: immunoSEQ multiplex PCR; TCRdb lists only in-frame clones, some missing. The table shows about 100,000 clones, with about four fifths occurring only once. Sequencing was performed on PBMCs. These receptors originate from a female donor in good health and CMV-seropositive. CDR3s include the opening cysteine and the closing phenylalanine or tryptophan. D genes are given only for firm matches.

d_call v_call cdr3_aa
TRBD1 TRBV5-6 CASSPLRQGDGEQYF
TRBD1 TRBV7-2 CASSLSLQGASSYEQYF
TRBD2 TRBV25-1 CASSEPRTSATYEQYF
NA TRBV19 CAMRDTGRGTGELFF
TRBD1 TRBV4-1 CASSLGQGMRETQYF
NA TRBV5-6 CASSLISGEAFF
TRBD2 TRBV2 CASRTSGRTYEQYF
NA TRBV5-4 CASSLDSYNEQFF
NA TRBV7-2 CASSLAQKEGTQYF
TRBD2 TRBV7-9 CASSLEGLATTDTQYF
TRBD2 TRBV2 CASSLTSGYQETQYF
TRBD2 TRBV5-4 CASSLVAGGLKTQYF
TRBD1 TRBV5-5 CASSPRQGMNTEAFF
NA TRBV2 CASNRVNYGYTF
NA TRBV19 CASSIPRTTNYGYTF
NA TRBV5-4 CASSMTGGTDTQYF
TRBD1 TRBV7-9 CASSVTGTGGEAFF
NA TRBV7-8 CASSPRDFSGETQYF
TRBD1 TRBV19 CASSIGQAYEQYF
TRBD1 TRBV15 CATTQGDRRDSNTEAFF
NA TRBV29-1 CSVEEAMGGTRGYTF
NA TRBV19 CASSIGSRTGELFF
TRBD2 TRBV7-9 CASSSGGGGRGDTQYF
TRBD1 TRBV10-3 CAISEGDRGRQPQHF
TRBD1 TRBV18 CASSPAGGNTEAFF
TRBD1 TRBV5-1 CASSPGGSDEKLFF
NA TRBV11-2 CAAGRTGSNRETQYF
NA TRBV4-3 CASSHPGAGGRNGYTF
TRBD2 TRBV7-2 CASSFMGLAGQETQYF
TRBD2 TRBV6-1 CASSVLREGIQHF
TRBD1 TRBV19 CASRPRGQGVYEQYF
NA TRBV11-2 CASSQRGGDSNQPQHF
TRBD2 TRBV6-5 CASTGLAGGYNEQFF
NA TRBV27 CASSGGGPLHF
NA TRBV7-2 CASSLGGTAVYEQYF
TRBD1 TRBV27 CASSFFSGGLGETQYF
NA TRBV4-2 CASSPQTGITNEKLFF
TRBD1 TRBV7-6 CASSSVRGPTEAFF
NA TRBV7-2 CASSVTTNNEQFF
NA TRBV11-2 CASSQGRGDYGYTF
TRBD2 TRBV7-8 CASSSRLAGLSYEQYF
NA TRBV6-5 CASTDGDSYEQYF
NA TRBV9 CASSVHFRKAKNIQYF
TRBD2 TRBV19 CASSIVSSSGVYEQYF
NA TRBV19 CASRHITGRVTEAFF
TRBD1 TRBV15 CATSLDRAEGYTF
NA TRBV25-1 CASRAGARAFF
TRBD1 TRBV7-9 CSGRTGVGEQYF
NA TRBV5-1 CASSSTAGAYADEQYF
NA TRBV9 CASSVGGGPYEQYF
NA TRBV6-5 CASSTRGRPYEQYF
TRBD1 TRBV7-2 CASSLRGRRDEQFF
TRBD2 TRBV6-6 CASSYFGLASRETQYF
NA TRBV5-6 CASSFSGPLLNYGYTF
TRBD2 TRBV9 CASRASGTSGEQFF
NA TRBV5-1 CASSKQAEETQYF
NA TRBV4-2 CASSRDPGTTYEQYF